Listed below are T cell receptor beta chains from one sample, sequenced in a study of T-cell reconstitution after alpha-beta-depleted transplantation in children. MiXCR, applied by TCRdb to the PCR reads, yields one record per CDR3 protein. The sample lists hundreds of thousands of distinct CDR3 sequences, about 16% occurring once. The sequences come from PBMCs, mostly from graft donor cells, collected 360 days after TCRalphabeta/CD19-depleted stem cell transplant. These receptors all stem from a male patient younger than 18 who had a stem cell transplant for acute lymphoblastic leukemia, so the T cells may come from the graft donor. CDR3s include the opening cysteine and the closing phenylalanine or tryptophan. Fields, in order: V gene, J gene, CDR3 protein.

V gene: TRBV5-1; J gene: TRBJ1-2; CDR3 protein: CASSLDGSPNYGYTF
V gene: TRBV5-1; J gene: TRBJ1-2; CDR3 protein: CASSLVRDSLFYGYTF
V gene: TRBV5-6; J gene: TRBJ1-1; CDR3 protein: CASSWGRLNTEAFF
V gene: TRBV29-1; J gene: TRBJ2-1; CDR3 protein: CSVGGLAGDEQFF
V gene: TRBV5-1; J gene: TRBJ2-7; CDR3 protein: CASSLGRAWQRTSGEQYF
V gene: TRBV2; J gene: TRBJ2-2; CDR3 protein: CASSERVPGELFF
V gene: TRBV12-3/TRBV12-4; J gene: TRBJ2-1; CDR3 protein: CASSPRWLDQQFF
V gene: TRBV4-2; J gene: TRBJ2-7; CDR3 protein: CASSQKMEYEQYF
V gene: TRBV12-3/TRBV12-4; J gene: TRBJ2-7; CDR3 protein: CASSRDPASEQYF
V gene: TRBV5-1; J gene: TRBJ2-1; CDR3 protein: CASRPLGGQLYNEQFF
V gene: TRBV5-1; J gene: TRBJ2-6; CDR3 protein: CASSFRPRAGANVLTF
V gene: TRBV10-3; J gene: TRBJ2-1; CDR3 protein: CAISDRDAPLNEQFF
V gene: TRBV19; J gene: TRBJ2-1; CDR3 protein: CASSILNEQFF
V gene: TRBV20-1; J gene: TRBJ1-4; CDR3 protein: CSAQQGGIATNEKLFF
V gene: TRBV3-1; J gene: TRBJ2-3; CDR3 protein: CASSPEQGAGTDTQYF
V gene: TRBV29-1; J gene: TRBJ1-1; CDR3 protein: CSVERMGAKSTEAFF
V gene: TRBV24-1; J gene: TRBJ2-1; CDR3 protein: CATSDTGASGRDEQFF
V gene: TRBV29-1; J gene: TRBJ2-7; CDR3 protein: CSVTGGSGASYEQYF
V gene: TRBV5-1; J gene: TRBJ2-1; CDR3 protein: CASSAGQGYNEQFF
V gene: TRBV10-2; J gene: TRBJ2-1; CDR3 protein: CASRERRTTLSAKDEQFF
V gene: TRBV7-9; J gene: TRBJ2-7; CDR3 protein: CASSLAGTAYNEQYF
V gene: TRBV5-8; J gene: TRBJ2-2; CDR3 protein: CASSPWGYSRTGELFF
V gene: TRBV25-1; J gene: TRBJ2-5; CDR3 protein: CASSAGGSTGRETQYF
V gene: TRBV27; J gene: TRBJ1-2; CDR3 protein: CASSLSGQGSNYGYTF
V gene: TRBV7-7; J gene: TRBJ2-6; CDR3 protein: CASSLGGWRAAGANVLTF
V gene: TRBV20-1; J gene: TRBJ2-7; CDR3 protein: CSARRAVYEQYF
V gene: TRBV4-1; J gene: TRBJ2-2; CDR3 protein: CASSQGVGMNTGELFF
V gene: TRBV15; J gene: TRBJ1-5; CDR3 protein: CATSRRYVGQSNQPQHF
V gene: TRBV24-1; J gene: TRBJ2-2; CDR3 protein: CATNNRQNTGELFF
V gene: TRBV7-6; J gene: TRBJ2-7; CDR3 protein: CASSLALRGSEQYF
V gene: TRBV15; J gene: TRBJ2-1; CDR3 protein: CATSRDPKTQGGQFF
V gene: TRBV10-3; J gene: TRBJ2-3; CDR3 protein: CAIAKTSAGVDTQYF
V gene: TRBV12-3/TRBV12-4; J gene: TRBJ2-3; CDR3 protein: CASSWASGRGTDTQYF
V gene: TRBV4-2; J gene: TRBJ2-7; CDR3 protein: CASSQVLAGGPNEQYF
V gene: TRBV11-2; J gene: TRBJ2-1; CDR3 protein: CASSLRAVADEQFF
V gene: TRBV6-5; J gene: TRBJ2-7; CDR3 protein: CASSSGSASSGSVYEQYF
V gene: TRBV27; J gene: TRBJ2-7; CDR3 protein: CASSLDRVGRGPEQYF
V gene: TRBV5-1; J gene: TRBJ2-1; CDR3 protein: CASQGRPVPTNEQFF
V gene: TRBV12-3/TRBV12-4; J gene: TRBJ2-1; CDR3 protein: CASSSYSGRAHYNEQFF
V gene: TRBV3-1; J gene: TRBJ2-2; CDR3 protein: CASSQDRKLAGSTGELFF
V gene: TRBV20-1; J gene: TRBJ2-1; CDR3 protein: CSASTSGGPSSYNEQFF
V gene: TRBV27; J gene: TRBJ2-1; CDR3 protein: CASKEEPTYNEQFF
V gene: TRBV6-5; J gene: TRBJ2-6; CDR3 protein: CASSYQGLLGLSGANVLTF
V gene: TRBV2; J gene: TRBJ1-5; CDR3 protein: CASSYSSPNQPQHF
V gene: TRBV4-1; J gene: TRBJ2-1; CDR3 protein: CASSQLTGTAVVSYNEQFF
V gene: TRBV5-1; J gene: TRBJ2-7; CDR3 protein: CASRGSYEQYF
V gene: TRBV21-1; J gene: TRBJ2-5; CDR3 protein: CASSNESSGSSGGETQYF
V gene: TRBV6-5; J gene: TRBJ1-6; CDR3 protein: CASSSNDRRVHSPLHF
V gene: TRBV4-1; J gene: TRBJ2-7; CDR3 protein: CASSQVLWSEQYF
V gene: TRBV29-1; J gene: TRBJ2-5; CDR3 protein: CSVWSSGRRETQYF
V gene: TRBV5-1; J gene: TRBJ2-7; CDR3 protein: CASSSAGFGRSSYEQYF